Below, one TCR beta chain is given with its context. Per the germline V gene, CDR1 is MDHEN and CDR2 is SYDVKM. The CDR3 spans 17 residues. The junction had 13 bases not matched to a gene; V was cut back by 4 bases and J by 5 bases. The data originate from a study of control samples from healthy donors and cancer patients. The table came from immunoSEQ multiplex PCR; TCRdb's copy has only in-frame clones and leaves some out. The sample records fewer than 500,000 clones, around 90% being singletons. This receptor was identified in a middle-aged man with head and neck cancer. The chain recombines TRBV28 with TRBJ1-4; 7 bases are a match to TRBD1. The sequenced sample was PBMCs. The CDR3 region is CASSSNPGGGWNEKLFF. The CDR3 bases are TGTGCCAGCAGTTCGAACCCAGGGGGAGGTTGGAATGAAAAACTGTTTTTT.